The 16 T cell receptor beta chains reported below all come from one sample, sequenced in a study of shared T cell receptors in the human thymus. Libraries were prepared by immunoSEQ multiplex PCR; TCRdb keeps only in-frame clonotypes and omits some of them. The sample shows hundreds of thousands of clones, approximately 85% of them seen only once. These data were likewise used in another study, on human thymus T cells.

Material for sequencing was thymocytes. Receptors originate from a girl in the first two years of life with a congenital heart defect.

In this sample, this clone turned up a few times. V and J are TRBV10-3 and TRBJ2-3, with a weak D call TRBD1 (6 bases). The CDR3 sequence is 11 residues long. Looked up from germline, CDR1 is ENHRY and CDR2 is SYGVKD. Between the trimmed V and J ends, which lost 8 bases and 3 bases, there was a span of 6 bases. The CDR3 sequence is CAIQGTDTQYF. As DNA, the CDR3 is TGTGCCATCCAGGGGACAGATACGCAGTATTTT.

This chain uses TRBV7-2 with TRBJ2-3; tentative D call: TRBD2 (6 bases). From germline, CDR1 is SGHTA and CDR2 FQGNSA. Between the trimmed V and J ends, which lost 5 bases and 2 bases, there was a span of 20 bases. CDR3 length: 17 amino acids. Written as DNA, the CDR3 is TGTGCCAGCAGCCCTCCGGGGAGCGGGCGGAACACAGATACGCAGTATTTT. Protein product: CASSPPGSGRNTDTQYF.

The V and J genes are TRBV5-4 and TRBJ1-3; tentative D call: TRBD1 (6 bases). CDR1 SGHNT and CDR2 YYREEE come from the germline V gene (reference sequence). The CDR3 covers 14 residues. V was trimmed by 6 bases and J by 1 base, leaving 11 bases between them. In nucleotides, the CDR3 is TGTGCCAGCAACACACAGGGATCTGGAAACACCATATATTTT. It specifies CASNTQGSGNTIYF.

This clone was seen only once. The V and J genes are TRBV10-3 and TRBJ2-7, with 7 bases aligning to TRBD1. The V gene end was trimmed by 11 bases and the J gene end by 3 bases; junction bases not matched to a gene: 10. CDR1 ENHRY and CDR2 SYGVKD come from the germline V gene. There are 13 residues in the CDR3. This CDR3 is CAPPGQAYYEQYF. DNA for the CDR3: TGTGCCCCACCCGGACAGGCCTACTACGAGCAGTACTTC.

The chain links TRBV5-1 to TRBJ1-4; 7 positions match TRBD1. The CDR3 sequence is 16 residues long. V dropped 3 bases and J dropped 5; count of bases not matched to a gene: 10. Germline CDR1 reads SGHRS; CDR2 reads YFSETQ. The CDR3: CASSSLGDSKNEKLFF. For the CDR3, the DNA is TGCGCCAGCAGCTCCCTGGGGGACAGTAAGAATGAAAAACTGTTTTTT.

The V and J genes are TRBV6-1 and TRBJ2-7; D is uncertain. V shed 0 bases and J shed 2 bases, with 17 bases lying between them. CDR3 size: 17 residues. Germline V gene sequence: CDR1 MNHNS, CDR2 SASEGT. The CDR3 sequence: CASSEAFRLVNPYEQYF. CDR3 coding DNA: TGTGCCAGCAGTGAAGCTTTTAGACTGGTCAACCCCTACGAGCAGTACTTC.

The chain links TRBV20-1 to TRBJ1-4; no definite D call. Trimming took 4 bases from V and 7 from J, leaving 7 bases between them. Looked up from germline, CDR1 is DFQATT and CDR2 is SNEGSKA (reference sequence). The CDR3 runs to 11 residues. Here the CDR3 DNA reads TGCAGTGCTACCTACAGTGAAAAACTGTTTTTT. It translates to CSATYSEKLFF.

This clone was seen just once. J is TRBJ1-3 and V is TRBV7-9, with D unresolved. Germline loops: CDR1 SEHNR, CDR2 FQNEAQ (reference sequence). The V and J ends lost 6 bases and 4 bases respectively, with 22 bases between them. CDR3 length equals 17 residues. The CDR3 region has the DNA TGTGCCAGCAGTTCCGACTGGAACCCGACCCCGGGAAACACCATATATTTT. Translation: CASSSDWNPTPGNTIYF. The full variable domain, completed using reference TRBV7-9 and TRBJ1-3, is DTGVSQNPRHKITKRGQNVTFRCDPISEHNRLYWYRQTLGQGPEFLTYFQNEAQLEKSRLLSDRFSAERPKGSFSTLEIQRTEQGDSAMYLCASSSDWNPTPGNTIYFGEGSWLTVV.

The chain is built from TRBV9 and TRBJ1-5; TRBD1 matches 8 bases. Trimming removed 0 bases from V and 7 bases from J; junction bases left unmatched: 3. The CDR3 covers 14 residues. CDR1 and CDR2 (germline): SGDLS, YYNGEE. CDR3 sequence (DNA): TGTGCCAGCAGCGTAGGGACAGGGACACAGCCCCAGCATTTT. Translating gives CASSVGTGTQPQHF.

This rearrangement joins TRBV10-2 to TRBJ2-1, with TRBD2 identical over 8 bases. The trim removed 0 bases at V and 8 bases at J, leaving 12 bases unmatched. CDR1 and CDR2 (germline): WSHSY, SAAADI. This CDR3 contains 17 residues. The CDR3 loop is CASSESCAGLDSDEQFF. CDR3 coding DNA: TGCGCCAGCAGTGAGTCCTGCGCGGGACTAGACTCGGATGAGCAGTTCTTC.

This chain connects TRBV7-2 to TRBJ1-1; D not certain. The CDR3 contains 13 residues. The germline V gene encodes CDR1 SGHTA and CDR2 FQGNSA. V gave up 2 bases and J gave up 8 bases, with 12 bases separating them. DNA for the CDR3: TGTGCCAGCAGCTTAATGGGAGCCAGCGAAGCTTTCTTT. Residues: CASSLMGASEAFF.

The rearrangement joins TRBV5-1 to TRBJ2-7; possibly TRBD1 for D (5 bases). The CDR3 runs to 16 residues. Germline V lookup: CDR1 SGHRS, CDR2 YFSETQ. V shed 4 bases and J shed 3 bases, with 20 bases lying between them. CDR3 nucleotide sequence: TGCGCCAGCAGCACCCCAGCAGGGTCAAGGGTCTACGAGCAGTACTTC. Amino acids: CASSTPAGSRVYEQYF.

V usage is TRBV10-3 and J usage is TRBJ1-1; 9 bases fit TRBD1. Unmatched junction bases numbered 14, after V lost 8 bases and J lost 1 base. Germline-derived CDR1 and CDR2 are ENHRY and SYGVKD. This CDR3 comprises 17 residues. The CDR3 loop is CAIRDRDPPQGNTEAFF. The CDR3 DNA sequence: TGTGCCATCCGGGACAGGGACCCTCCCCAAGGGAACACTGAAGCTTTCTTT.

This clone was counted between two and nine times. V gene TRBV5-6 combines with J gene TRBJ2-1; 9 bases agree with TRBD2. The V gene's germline CDR1 is SGHDT and CDR2 YYEEEE. The CDR3 consists of 14 residues. J was trimmed by 9 bases and V by 3 bases; bases with no gene match: 7. CDR3 bases: TGTGCCAGCAGCTGGACAGCGGGGGGTAGTGAGCAGTTCTTC. It codes for CASSWTAGGSEQFF.

This chain uses TRBV5-1 with TRBJ2-3; D is unresolved. From germline, CDR1 is SGHRS and CDR2 YFSETQ. Between the trimmed V and J ends, which lost 1 base and 4 bases, there was a span of 7 bases. The CDR3 extends over 13 amino acids. The CDR3, as DNA: TGCGCCAGCAGCTTGCGAGCCCCAGATACGCAGTATTTT. It translates to CASSLRAPDTQYF. Supplemented by reference TRBV5-1 and TRBJ2-3, the full variable domain reads KAGVTQTPRYLIKTRGQQVTLSCSPISGHRSVSWYQQTPGQGLQFLFEYFSETQRNKGNFPGRFSGRQFSNSRSEMNVSTLELGDSALYLCASSLRAPDTQYFGPGTRLTVL.

This clone was recorded a few times. This chain connects TRBV6-4 to TRBJ1-2; 9 bases are shared with TRBD1. This CDR3 contains 14 residues. V lost 7 bases and J lost 5; bases outside the gene matches: 8. Germline CDR1 reads MRHNA; CDR2 reads SNTAGT. The CDR3 loop is CASTTGGRMYGYTF. The CDR3 DNA sequence: TGTGCCAGCACTACAGGGGGCCGGATGTATGGCTACACCTTC.